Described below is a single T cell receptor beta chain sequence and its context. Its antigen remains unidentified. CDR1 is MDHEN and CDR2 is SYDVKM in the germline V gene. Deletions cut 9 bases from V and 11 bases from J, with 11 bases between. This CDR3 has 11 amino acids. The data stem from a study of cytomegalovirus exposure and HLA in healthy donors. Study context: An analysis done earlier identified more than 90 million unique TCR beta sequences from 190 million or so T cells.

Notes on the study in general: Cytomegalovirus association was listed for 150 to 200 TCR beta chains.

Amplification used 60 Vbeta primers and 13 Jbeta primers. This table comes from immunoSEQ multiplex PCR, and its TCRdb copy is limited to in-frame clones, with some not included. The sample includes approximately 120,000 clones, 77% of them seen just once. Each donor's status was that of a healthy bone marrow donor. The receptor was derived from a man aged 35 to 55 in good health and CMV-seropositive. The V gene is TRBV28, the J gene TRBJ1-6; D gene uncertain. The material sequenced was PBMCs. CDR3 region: CASSRLTPLHF. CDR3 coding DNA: TGTGCCAGTAGCCGTTTGACACCCCTCCACTTT.